This note documents a single T cell receptor (beta chain) sequence. No antigen is known for it. The sample comes from a study of cytomegalovirus exposure and HLA in healthy donors. Study observations and caveats: As a later analysis showed, a missense DCLRE1C variant was linked to trimming of TCR beta V- and J-genes. The presence/absence work took it that sequencing depth was about the same across donors.

In germline, CDR1 is GTSNPN, CDR2 SVGIG (reference sequence). CDR3 size: 18 residues. With 0 bases clipped from V and 0 bases from J, the junction kept 7 bases outside the gene matches. The PCR was carried out with 60 Vbeta primers and 13 Jbeta primers. Measured with immunoSEQ multiplex PCR; TCRdb has only the in-frame clones, and not every one. The sample consists of just under 95,000 clones, more than 75% of them appearing once. Sequenced material: PBMCs. The sequence was obtained from a human donor in good health. The rearrangement joins TRBV30 to TRBJ2-1; 11 bases are a match to TRBD2. The CDR3 DNA sequence: TGTGCCTGGAGTGTTTCTAGCGGGGGGAAGAACTCCTACAATGAGCAGTTCTTC. Its translation: CAWSVSSGGKNSYNEQFF.